This T cell receptor (beta chain) was recovered during a study of CDR3 diversity in severe acne. One entry per CDR3 protein results from TCRdb running MiXCR on the PCR reads. The data contain over 90,000 distinct CDR3 sequences, about half of them singletons. Germline lookup yields CDR1 KGHDR and CDR2 SFDVKD. The trim removed 4 bases at V and 2 bases at J, leaving 5 bases unmatched. The CDR3 has 16 residues. The V call is TRBV24-1, the J call TRBJ2-2; 8 bases align to TRBD1. Sequencing was done on a sample of blood. The sequence was collected from a male donor with acne. For the CDR3, the DNA is TGTGCCACCAGTGAGACCGGGACAGGAAACACCGGGGAGCTGTTTTTT. Protein: CATSETGTGNTGELFF.